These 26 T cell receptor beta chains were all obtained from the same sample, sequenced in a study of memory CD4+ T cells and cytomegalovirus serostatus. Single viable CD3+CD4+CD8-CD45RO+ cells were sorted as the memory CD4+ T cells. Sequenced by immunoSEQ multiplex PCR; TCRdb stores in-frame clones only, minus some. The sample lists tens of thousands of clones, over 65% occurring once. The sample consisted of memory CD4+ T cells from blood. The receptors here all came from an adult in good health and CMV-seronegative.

The CDR3 is CASSPDPSGTSGNTIYF. The CDR3 coding sequence is TGTGCCAGCTCACCTGATCCCTCCGGAACCTCTGGAAACACCATATATTTT. The V call is TRBV18, the J call TRBJ1-3; no definite D call. V gave up 3 bases and J gave up 0 bases, with 15 bases separating them. CDR3 size: 17 residues. Germline loops: CDR1 KGHSH, CDR2 LQKENI. Complete variable domain (other parts from reference TRBV18 and TRBJ1-3): NAGVMQNPRHLVRRRGQEARLRCSPMKGHSHVYWYRQLPEEGLKFMVYLQKENIIDESGMPKERFSAEFPKEGPSILRIQQVVRGDSAAYFCASSPDPSGTSGNTIYFGEGSWLTVV.

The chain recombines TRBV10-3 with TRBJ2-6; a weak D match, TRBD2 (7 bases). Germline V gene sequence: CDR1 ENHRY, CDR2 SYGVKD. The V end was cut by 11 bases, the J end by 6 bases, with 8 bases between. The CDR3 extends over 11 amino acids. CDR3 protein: CAGGAANVLTF. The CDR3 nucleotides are TGTGCCGGGGGGGCGGCCAACGTCCTGACTTTC.

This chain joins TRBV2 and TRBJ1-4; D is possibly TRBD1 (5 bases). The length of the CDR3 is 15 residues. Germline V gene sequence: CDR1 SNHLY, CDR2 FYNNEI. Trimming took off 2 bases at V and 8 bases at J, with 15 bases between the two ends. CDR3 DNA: TGTGCCAGCAGTGAACAGCTCGGGGGTGCCGAAAAACTGTTTTTT. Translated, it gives CASSEQLGGAEKLFF.

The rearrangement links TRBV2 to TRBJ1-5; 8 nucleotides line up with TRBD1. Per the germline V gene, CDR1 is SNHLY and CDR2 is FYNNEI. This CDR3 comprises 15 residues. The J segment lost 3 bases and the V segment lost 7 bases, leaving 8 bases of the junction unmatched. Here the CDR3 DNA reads TGTGCCAGCACCCGAGGGGGACAGGTCAATCAGCCCCAGCATTTT. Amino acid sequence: CASTRGGQVNQPQHF. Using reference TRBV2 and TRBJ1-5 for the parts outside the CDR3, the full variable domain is EPEVTQTPSHQVTQMGQEVILRCVPISNHLYFYWYRQILGQKVEFLVSFYNNEISEKSEIFDDQFSVERPDGSNFTLKIRSTKLEDSAMYFCASTRGGQVNQPQHFGDGTRLSIL.

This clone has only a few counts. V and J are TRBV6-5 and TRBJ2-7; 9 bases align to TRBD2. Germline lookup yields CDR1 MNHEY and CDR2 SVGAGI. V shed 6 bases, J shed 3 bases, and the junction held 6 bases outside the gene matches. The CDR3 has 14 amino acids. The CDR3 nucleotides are TGTGCCAGCAGCCGCGGGGGGGCAAGCTACGAGCAGTACTTC. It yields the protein CASSRGGASYEQYF.

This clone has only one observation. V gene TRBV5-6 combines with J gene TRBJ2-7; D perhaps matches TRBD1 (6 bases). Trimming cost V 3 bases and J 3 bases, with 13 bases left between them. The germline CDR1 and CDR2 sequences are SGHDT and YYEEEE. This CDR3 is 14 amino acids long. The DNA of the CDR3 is TGTGCCAGCAGCTCGACCGGGACAAACTACGAGCAGTACTTC. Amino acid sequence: CASSSTGTNYEQYF.

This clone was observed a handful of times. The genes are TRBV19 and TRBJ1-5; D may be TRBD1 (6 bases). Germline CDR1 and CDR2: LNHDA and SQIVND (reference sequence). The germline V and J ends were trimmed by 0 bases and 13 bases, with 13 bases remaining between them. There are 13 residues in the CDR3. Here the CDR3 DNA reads TGTGCCAGTAGTATAGAACCCCTCGGGACACAGCATTTT. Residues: CASSIEPLGTQHF.

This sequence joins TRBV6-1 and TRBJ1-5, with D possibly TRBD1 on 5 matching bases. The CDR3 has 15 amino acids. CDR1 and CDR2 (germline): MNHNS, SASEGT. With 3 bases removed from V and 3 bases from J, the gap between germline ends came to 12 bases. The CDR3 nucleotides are TGTGCCAGCAGTGAGAATCCAGGGTTCAATCAGCCCCAGCATTTT. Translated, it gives CASSENPGFNQPQHF.

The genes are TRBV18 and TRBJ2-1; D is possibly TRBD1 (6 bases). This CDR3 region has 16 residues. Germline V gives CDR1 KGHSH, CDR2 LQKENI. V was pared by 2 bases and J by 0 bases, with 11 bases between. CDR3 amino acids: CASSPNRASSYNEQFF. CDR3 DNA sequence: TGTGCCAGCTCACCAAACAGGGCAAGCTCCTACAATGAGCAGTTCTTC.

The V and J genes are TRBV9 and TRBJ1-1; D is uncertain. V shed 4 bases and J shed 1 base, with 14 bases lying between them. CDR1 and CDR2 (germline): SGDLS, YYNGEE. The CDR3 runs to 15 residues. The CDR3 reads CASSRLPGGNTEAFF. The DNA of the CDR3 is TGTGCCAGCAGCCGACTCCCGGGAGGGAACACTGAAGCTTTCTTT.

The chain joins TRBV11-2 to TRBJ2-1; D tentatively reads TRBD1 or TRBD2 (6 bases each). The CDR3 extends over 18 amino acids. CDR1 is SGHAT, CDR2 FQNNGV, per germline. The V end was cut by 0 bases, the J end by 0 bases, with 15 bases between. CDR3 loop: CASSLDLGGLGSYNEQFF. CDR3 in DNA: TGTGCCAGCAGCTTAGATCTAGGGGGGCTGGGCTCCTACAATGAGCAGTTCTTC.

The CDR3 sequence is CASSIGGTREKLFF. CDR3 bases: TGTGCCAGTAGTATAGGAGGGACACGTGAAAAACTGTTTTTT. This chain links TRBV19 with TRBJ1-4; possible D gene TRBD1, 6 bases. The CDR3 length is 14 residues. The germline V and J ends were trimmed by 1 base and 7 bases, with 10 bases remaining between them. The germline CDR1 and CDR2 sequences are LNHDA and SQIVND (reference sequence).

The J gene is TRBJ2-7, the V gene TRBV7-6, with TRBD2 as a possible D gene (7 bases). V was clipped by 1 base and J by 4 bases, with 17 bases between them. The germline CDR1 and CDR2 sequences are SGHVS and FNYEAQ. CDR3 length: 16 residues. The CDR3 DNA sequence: TGTGCCAGCAGCTTAGGCCAACGGGGGGCCCCGTACGAGCAGTACTTC. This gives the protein CASSLGQRGAPYEQYF.

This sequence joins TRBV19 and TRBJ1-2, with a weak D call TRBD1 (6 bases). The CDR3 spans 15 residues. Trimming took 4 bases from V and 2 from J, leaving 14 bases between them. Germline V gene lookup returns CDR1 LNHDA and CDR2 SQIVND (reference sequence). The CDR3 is CASSTWPGQNYGYTF. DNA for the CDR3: TGTGCCAGTAGTACGTGGCCTGGACAGAACTATGGCTACACCTTC.

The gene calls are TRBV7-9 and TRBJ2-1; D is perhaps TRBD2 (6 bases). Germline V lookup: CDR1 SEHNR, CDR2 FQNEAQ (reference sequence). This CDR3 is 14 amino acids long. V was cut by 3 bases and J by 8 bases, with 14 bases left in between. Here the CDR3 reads CASSFGGNRDEQFF. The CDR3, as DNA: TGTGCCAGCAGCTTCGGAGGGAATCGGGATGAGCAGTTCTTC. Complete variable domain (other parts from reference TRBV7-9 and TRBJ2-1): DTGVSQNPRHKITKRGQNVTFRCDPISEHNRLYWYRQTLGQGPEFLTYFQNEAQLEKSRLLSDRFSAERPKGSFSTLEIQRTEQGDSAMYLCASSFGGNRDEQFFGPGTRLTVL.

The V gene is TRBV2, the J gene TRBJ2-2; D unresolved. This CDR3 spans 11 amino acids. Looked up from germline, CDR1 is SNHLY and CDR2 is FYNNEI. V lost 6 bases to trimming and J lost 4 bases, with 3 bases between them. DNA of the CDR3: TGTGCCAGCAGGTCCACCGGGGAGCTGTTTTTT. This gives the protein CASRSTGELFF.

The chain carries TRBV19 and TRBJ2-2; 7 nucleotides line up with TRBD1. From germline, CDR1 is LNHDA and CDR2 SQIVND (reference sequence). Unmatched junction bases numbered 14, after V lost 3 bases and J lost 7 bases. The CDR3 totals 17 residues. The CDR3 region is CASSMRSRAGGVGELFF. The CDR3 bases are TGTGCCAGTAGTATGCGATCTCGTGCAGGGGGAGTCGGGGAGCTGTTTTTT. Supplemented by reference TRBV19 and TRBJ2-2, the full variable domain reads DGGITQSPKYLFRKEGQNVTLSCEQNLNHDAMYWYRQDPGQGLRLIYYSQIVNDFQKGDIAEGYSVSREKKESFPLTVTSAQKNPTAFYLCASSMRSRAGGVGELFFGEGSRLTVL.

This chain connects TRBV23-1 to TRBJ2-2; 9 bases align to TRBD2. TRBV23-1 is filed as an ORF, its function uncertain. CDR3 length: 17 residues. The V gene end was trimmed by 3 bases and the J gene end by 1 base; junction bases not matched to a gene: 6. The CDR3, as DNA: TGCGCCAGCAGTCATGAGGCTAGCGGGGAGAACACCGGGGAGCTGTTTTTT. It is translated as CASSHEASGENTGELFF.

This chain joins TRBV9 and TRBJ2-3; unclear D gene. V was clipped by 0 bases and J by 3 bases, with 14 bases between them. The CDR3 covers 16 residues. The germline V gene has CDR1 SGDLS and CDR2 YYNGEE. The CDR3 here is CASSVASGWGTDTQYF. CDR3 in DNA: TGTGCCAGCAGCGTAGCTTCCGGGTGGGGTACAGATACGCAGTATTTT.

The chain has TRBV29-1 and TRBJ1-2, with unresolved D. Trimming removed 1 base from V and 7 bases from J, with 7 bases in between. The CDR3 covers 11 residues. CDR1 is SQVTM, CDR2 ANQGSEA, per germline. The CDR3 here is CSVEGIGGYTF. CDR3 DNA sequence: TGCAGCGTTGAAGGAATTGGTGGCTACACCTTC.

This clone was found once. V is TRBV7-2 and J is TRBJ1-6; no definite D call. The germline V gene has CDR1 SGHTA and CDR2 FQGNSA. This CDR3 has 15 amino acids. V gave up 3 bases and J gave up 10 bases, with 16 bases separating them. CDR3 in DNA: TGTGCCAGCAGCTTTCTAAGCTCAGGAGGGTCACCCCTCCACTTT. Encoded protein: CASSFLSSGGSPLHF.

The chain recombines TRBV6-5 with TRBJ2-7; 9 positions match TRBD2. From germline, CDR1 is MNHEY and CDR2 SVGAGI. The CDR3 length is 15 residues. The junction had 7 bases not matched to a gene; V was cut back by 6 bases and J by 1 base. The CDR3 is CASRRLAGLSYEQYF. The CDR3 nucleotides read TGTGCCAGCAGACGTCTAGCGGGGCTATCCTACGAGCAGTACTTC.

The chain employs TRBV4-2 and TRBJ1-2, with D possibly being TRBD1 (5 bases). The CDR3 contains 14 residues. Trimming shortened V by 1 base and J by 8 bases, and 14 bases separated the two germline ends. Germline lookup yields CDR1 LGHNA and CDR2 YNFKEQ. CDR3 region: CASSQGAGLSGYTF. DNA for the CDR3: TGTGCCAGCAGCCAAGGGGCAGGGCTCAGCGGCTACACCTTC.

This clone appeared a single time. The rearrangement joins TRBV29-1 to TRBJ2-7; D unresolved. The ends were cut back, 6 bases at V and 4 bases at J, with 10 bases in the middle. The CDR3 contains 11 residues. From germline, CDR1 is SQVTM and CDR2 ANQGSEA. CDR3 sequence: CSVTKGYEQYF. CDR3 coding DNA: TGCAGCGTAACAAAAGGGTACGAGCAGTACTTC.

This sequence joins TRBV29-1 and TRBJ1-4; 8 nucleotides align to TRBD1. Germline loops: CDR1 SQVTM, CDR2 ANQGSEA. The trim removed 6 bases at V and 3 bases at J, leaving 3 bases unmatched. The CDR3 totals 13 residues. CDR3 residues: CSVGDRSNEKLFF. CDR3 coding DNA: TGCAGCGTGGGGGACAGGTCTAATGAAAAACTGTTTTTT.

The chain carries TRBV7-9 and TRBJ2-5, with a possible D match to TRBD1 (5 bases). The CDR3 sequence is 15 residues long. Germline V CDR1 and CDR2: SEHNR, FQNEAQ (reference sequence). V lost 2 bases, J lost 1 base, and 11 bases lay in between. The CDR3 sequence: CASSLYPRAQETQYF. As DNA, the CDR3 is TGTGCCAGCAGCTTATATCCCAGGGCCCAAGAGACCCAGTACTTC. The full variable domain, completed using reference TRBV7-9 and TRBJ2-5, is DTGVSQNPRHKITKRGQNVTFRCDPISEHNRLYWYRQTLGQGPEFLTYFQNEAQLEKSRLLSDRFSAERPKGSFSTLEIQRTEQGDSAMYLCASSLYPRAQETQYFGPGTRLLVL.